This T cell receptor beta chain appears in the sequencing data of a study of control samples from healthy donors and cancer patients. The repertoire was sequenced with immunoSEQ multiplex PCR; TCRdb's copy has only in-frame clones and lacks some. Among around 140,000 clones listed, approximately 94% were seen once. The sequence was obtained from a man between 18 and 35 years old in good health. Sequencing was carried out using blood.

CDR3 in DNA: TGTGCCTGGAAATTAGGGGGCCGGGCGAACACCATATATTTT. This encodes CAWKLGGRANTIYF. V is TRBV30 and J is TRBJ1-3, with 7 bases matching TRBD1. The trim removed 4 bases at V and 7 bases at J, leaving 10 bases unmatched. In germline, CDR1 is GTSNPN, CDR2 SVGIG (reference sequence). The CDR3 consists of 14 residues.